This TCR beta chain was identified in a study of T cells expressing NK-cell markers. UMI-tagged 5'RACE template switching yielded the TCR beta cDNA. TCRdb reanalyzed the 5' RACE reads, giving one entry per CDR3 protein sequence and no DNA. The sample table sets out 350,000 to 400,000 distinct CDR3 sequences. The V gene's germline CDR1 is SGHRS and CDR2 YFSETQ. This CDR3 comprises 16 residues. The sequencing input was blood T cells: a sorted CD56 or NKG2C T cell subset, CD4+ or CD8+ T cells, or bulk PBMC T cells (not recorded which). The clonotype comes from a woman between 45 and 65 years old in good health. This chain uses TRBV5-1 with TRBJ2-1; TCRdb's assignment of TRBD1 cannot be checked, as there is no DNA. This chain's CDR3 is CASSLVRAGGFNEQFF. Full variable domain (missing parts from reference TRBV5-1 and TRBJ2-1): KAGVTQTPRYLIKTRGQQVTLSCSPISGHRSVSWYQQTPGQGLQFLFEYFSETQRNKGNFPGRFSGRQFSNSRSEMNVSTLELGDSALYLCASSLVRAGGFNEQFFGPGTRLTVL.